The next 32 T cell receptor beta chains were all read from a single sample in a study of PD-1 blockade in mismatch repair-deficient tumors. Libraries were prepared by immunoSEQ multiplex PCR; TCRdb keeps only in-frame clonotypes and omits some of them. The sample holds about 100,000 clones, 82% seen once. The source material was peripheral blood, sampled about eight months after starting pembrolizumab. Every receptor here comes from an adult with mismatch repair-deficient cancer.

The chain employs TRBV29-1 and TRBJ2-7; D not resolved. Germline V gene lookup returns CDR1 SQVTM and CDR2 ANQGSEA. Deletions cut 5 bases from V and 1 base from J, with 9 bases between. The CDR3 is 12 amino acids. The CDR3 coding sequence is TGCAGCGTTCAAACAGCATCCTACGAGCAGTACTTC. It translates to CSVQTASYEQYF.

The V and J genes are TRBV2 and TRBJ2-5, with 9 bases that match TRBD1. The V gene's germline CDR1 is SNHLY and CDR2 FYNNEI. V trimming: 5 bases; J trimming: 5 bases; junction bases outside the gene matches: 6. The CDR3 is 14 amino acids. The CDR3 region has the DNA TGTGCCAGCAGTTGGACAGGGGAAGTGGAGACCCAGTACTTC. Its protein product is CASSWTGEVETQYF.

CDR3 region: CASSTGLKETQYF. CDR3 bases: TGTGCCAGCAGCACGGGACTAAAAGAGACCCAGTACTTC. The rearrangement joins TRBV7-2 to TRBJ2-5; 7 bases line up with TRBD2. The CDR3 runs to 13 residues. Per the germline V gene, CDR1 is SGHTA and CDR2 is FQGNSA. V shed 5 bases, J shed 3 bases, and the junction held 3 bases outside the gene matches.

V gene TRBV11-3 combines with J gene TRBJ2-7; weak D call: TRBD2 (6 bases). V gave up 2 bases and J gave up 6 bases, with 8 bases separating them. Per the germline V gene, CDR1 is SGHNT and CDR2 is YENEEA. The CDR3 extends over 12 amino acids. The CDR3 region is CASSLSGVEQYF. The CDR3 DNA follows: TGTGCCAGCAGCTTATCGGGAGTCGAGCAGTACTTC.

This clone has more than one count but fewer than ten. The rearrangement joins TRBV5-1 to TRBJ1-1; D is uncertain. The CDR3 contains 14 residues. Per the germline V gene, CDR1 is SGHRS and CDR2 is YFSETQ. The ends were cut back, 0 bases at V and 5 bases at J, with 11 bases in the middle. This CDR3 is CASSLVGVRTEAFF. The DNA of the CDR3 is TGCGCCAGCAGCTTGGTCGGGGTTAGGACTGAAGCTTTCTTT.

This chain uses TRBV5-1 with TRBJ2-3; no firm D call. Trimming stripped 0 bases from V and 2 bases from J, with 4 bases between. Per the germline V gene, CDR1 is SGHRS and CDR2 is YFSETQ. CDR3 length: 13 residues. The CDR3 loop is CASSLDYTDTQYF. In DNA form, the CDR3 reads TGCGCCAGCAGCTTGGACTACACAGATACGCAGTATTTT.

This chain connects TRBV7-2 to TRBJ1-5; 7 bases are a match to TRBD1. The CDR3 is made up of 14 amino acids. CDR1 and CDR2 from the germline V gene are SGHTA and FQGNSA. Trimming took 5 bases from V and 6 from J; bases not matched to a gene: 7. This CDR3 is CASSVNRGGQPQHF. The CDR3 DNA follows: TGTGCCAGCAGCGTGAACAGGGGTGGTCAGCCCCAGCATTTT. The whole variable domain, filled in from reference TRBV7-2 and TRBJ1-5, reads GAGVSQSPSNKVTEKGKDVELRCDPISGHTALYWYRQSLGQGLEFLIYFQGNSAPDKSGLPSDRFSAERTGGSVSTLTIQRTQQEDSAVYLCASSVNRGGQPQHFGDGTRLSIL.

This chain joins TRBV18 and TRBJ1-1; D is perhaps TRBD1 (5 bases). Trimming removed 5 bases from V and 4 bases from J, with 14 bases in between. Germline V lookup: CDR1 KGHSH, CDR2 LQKENI. The CDR3 consists of 14 residues. Here the CDR3 reads CASSNTGLGTEAFF. CDR3 coding DNA: TGTGCCAGCTCAAATACAGGTTTGGGCACTGAAGCTTTCTTT.

The chain has TRBV7-6 and TRBJ1-3; D remains unclear. Germline assignment: CDR1 SGHVS and CDR2 FNYEAQ. Trimming left V 3 bases short and J 0 bases short, with 9 bases between. The length of the CDR3 is 15 residues. For the CDR3, the DNA is TGTGCCAGCAGCTTTTACGACGACTCTGGAAACACCATATATTTT. Translation: CASSFYDDSGNTIYF.

The chain links TRBV5-1 to TRBJ1-4, with TRBD1 as a possible D gene (5 bases). The CDR3 has 15 amino acids. Trimming removed 0 bases from V and 5 bases from J, with 11 bases in between. CDR1 and CDR2 from the germline V gene are SGHRS and YFSETQ. DNA for the CDR3: TGCGCCAGCAGCTTGGCTGGGGGGACGAATGAAAAACTGTTTTTT. Residues: CASSLAGGTNEKLFF.

This clone was recorded a few times. The V call is TRBV4-2, the J call TRBJ2-7; D is uncertain. Trimming cost V 4 bases and J 6 bases, with 7 bases left between them. The CDR3 loop spans 11 amino acids. Germline loops: CDR1 LGHNA, CDR2 YNFKEQ. For the CDR3, the DNA is TGTGCCAGCAGCCTGGGCCTCGAGCAGTACTTC. Translation gives CASSLGLEQYF.

V and J are TRBV29-1 and TRBJ2-1, with 9 positions matching TRBD2. Germline V gene lookup returns CDR1 SQVTM and CDR2 ANQGSEA. This CDR3 comprises 12 residues. V dropped 7 bases and J dropped 8; count of bases not matched to a gene: 6. The CDR3 DNA reads as TGCAGCGGGGGACTAGCCCGTGATGAGCAGTTCTTC. This translates into CSGGLARDEQFF.

The chain joins TRBV7-2 to TRBJ2-1; possibly TRBD2 for D (6 bases). Germline CDR1 SGHTA, CDR2 FQGNSA. The CDR3 loop spans 16 amino acids. Trimming cost V 5 bases and J 6 bases, with 20 bases left between them. This chain's CDR3 is CASSPAGTQNLNEQFF. The CDR3 region has the DNA TGTGCCAGCAGCCCCGCCGGGACTCAAAATCTCAATGAGCAGTTCTTC.

This chain links TRBV14 with TRBJ1-2; no firm D call. From germline, CDR1 is SGHDN and CDR2 FVKESK. Trimming took off 4 bases at V and 8 bases at J, with 11 bases between the two ends. CDR3 length: 12 residues. The CDR3 here is CASSRGRWGYTF. As DNA, the CDR3 is TGTGCCAGCAGCCGTGGGCGGTGGGGCTACACCTTC.

The genes are TRBV5-1 and TRBJ2-1, with 8 nucleotides matching TRBD2. V gave up 2 bases and J gave up 6 bases; unmatched junction bases: 4. This CDR3 is built from 14 residues. The germline V gene has CDR1 SGHRS and CDR2 YFSETQ. CDR3 nucleotides: TGCGCCAGCAGCTTCTCGGCGGGAGGCAATGAGCAGTTCTTC. This codes for CASSFSAGGNEQFF.

The chain uses TRBV18 and TRBJ2-1, with TRBD2 identical over 10 bases. The CDR3 spans 16 residues. Germline V gene data show CDR1 as KGHSH and CDR2 as LQKENI. Losses at the gene ends were 6 bases for V and 6 bases for J; bases not matched to a gene: 11. The CDR3: CASSPGLAGVGNEQFF. CDR3 coding DNA: TGTGCCAGCTCCCCGGGGCTAGCGGGAGTTGGCAATGAGCAGTTCTTC. Full variable domain (missing parts from reference TRBV18 and TRBJ2-1): NAGVMQNPRHLVRRRGQEARLRCSPMKGHSHVYWYRQLPEEGLKFMVYLQKENIIDESGMPKERFSAEFPKEGPSILRIQQVVRGDSAAYFCASSPGLAGVGNEQFFGPGTRLTVL.

The chain joins TRBV10-2 to TRBJ2-1; TRBD2 is a possible D gene (5 bases). CDR1 WSHSY and CDR2 SAAADI come from the germline V gene. The CDR3 consists of 15 residues. Trimming stripped 2 bases from V and 9 bases from J, with 17 bases between. In DNA, the CDR3 is TGCGCCAGCAGTGAGAAGGACTGGCTAAATGGTGAGCAGTTCTTC. Translated: CASSEKDWLNGEQFF.

This clone was detected a few times. The rearrangement joins TRBV11-2 to TRBJ2-1; D unclear. Germline V gene sequence: CDR1 SGHAT, CDR2 FQNNGV. The CDR3 sequence is 13 residues long. Trimming took off 6 bases at V and 10 bases at J, with 16 bases between the two ends. The CDR3: CASSFSSRLEQFF. The CDR3 nucleotides are TGTGCCAGCAGTTTTTCTAGTCGGCTGGAGCAGTTCTTC.

This chain connects TRBV5-1 to TRBJ2-3, with TRBD2 as a possible D gene (5 bases). V gave up 0 bases and J gave up 6 bases, with 11 bases separating them. Germline CDR1 and CDR2: SGHRS and YFSETQ. CDR3 size: 14 residues. CDR3 bases: TGCGCCAGCAGCTTGGAGGACTCCTACGATACGCAGTATTTT. This gives the protein CASSLEDSYDTQYF.

The chain couples TRBV5-1 to TRBJ2-7; 14 bases are a match to TRBD2. This CDR3 is 16 amino acids long. The junction had 10 bases not matched to a gene; V was cut back by 4 bases and J by 7 bases. Germline V gives CDR1 SGHRS, CDR2 YFSETQ. The CDR3 region has the DNA TGCGCCAGCAGCCCTGGCCGCGGACTAGCGGGAGGTGAGCAGTACTTC. It is translated as CASSPGRGLAGGEQYF.

The genes are TRBV6-1 and TRBJ1-5; D not resolved. In germline, CDR1 is MNHNS, CDR2 SASEGT. CDR3 length: 13 residues. The V end was cut by 6 bases, the J end by 4 bases, with 10 bases between. CDR3: CASSGSGNQPQHF. The DNA of the CDR3 is TGTGCCAGCAGCGGGAGTGGGAATCAGCCCCAGCATTTT.

The table lists this clone with a count of one. The V gene is TRBV19, the J gene TRBJ2-3; the match to TRBD2 covers 7 bases. The CDR3 length is 15 residues. The V gene end was trimmed by 5 bases and the J gene end by 0 bases; junction bases not matched to a gene: 5. Germline V gene data show CDR1 as LNHDA and CDR2 as SQIVND (reference sequence). The CDR3 region has the DNA TGTGCCAGTAGTCCTCCAGCGGGGAGCACAGATACGCAGTATTTT. Its translation: CASSPPAGSTDTQYF.

This clone has a handful of counts. In nucleotides, the CDR3 is TGTGCCAGCAGTTTCGGAGGGGGGAGCCACTATGGCTACACCTTC. Translation: CASSFGGGSHYGYTF. The V call is TRBV7-6, the J call TRBJ1-2, with a weak D call TRBD1 (6 bases). The ends were cut back, 6 bases at V and 3 bases at J, with 17 bases in the middle. This CDR3 is built from 15 residues. CDR1 is SGHVS and CDR2 is FNYEAQ in the germline V gene.

This chain joins TRBV2 and TRBJ2-1; TRBD2 aligns across 13 bases. The V and J ends lost 5 bases and 7 bases, in that order; junction bases with no gene match: 2. Germline V lookup: CDR1 SNHLY, CDR2 FYNNEI. CDR3 size: 14 residues. DNA of the CDR3: TGTGCCAGCAGTTTGACTAGCGGGAGGAATGAGCAGTTCTTC. It is translated as CASSLTSGRNEQFF.

CDR3 residues: CASSLVGTGGEKLFF. For the CDR3, the DNA is TGTGCCAGCAGCTTAGTTGGGACAGGAGGTGAAAAACTGTTTTTT. The chain employs TRBV7-2 and TRBJ1-4, with 8 positions matching TRBD1. CDR3 size: 15 residues. Germline lookup yields CDR1 SGHTA and CDR2 FQGNSA. J gave up 7 bases and V 1 base, and 5 bases lay outside the gene matches.

This clone was detected only once. CDR3 sequence reads: CASSLDFRTGDTEAFF. The CDR3 bases are TGTGCCAGCAGCTTAGATTTCCGGACAGGGGACACTGAAGCTTTCTTT. This rearrangement joins TRBV7-9 to TRBJ1-1; 9 bases match TRBD1. Trimming at V came to 1 base and at J to 3 bases, leaving 6 bases not matched to a gene. Per germline, CDR1 SEHNR and CDR2 FQNEAQ (reference sequence). The CDR3 has 16 residues. The whole variable domain, filled in from reference TRBV7-9 and TRBJ1-1, reads DTGVSQNPRHKITKRGQNVTFRCDPISEHNRLYWYRQTLGQGPEFLTYFQNEAQLEKSRLLSDRFSAERPKGSFSTLEIQRTEQGDSAMYLCASSLDFRTGDTEAFFGQGTRLTVV.

The chain uses TRBV6-1 and TRBJ2-7; D unclear. The CDR3 contains 15 residues. V was pared by 1 base and J by 4 bases, with 14 bases between. Germline V lookup: CDR1 MNHNS, CDR2 SASEGT. CDR3 residues: CASSEVAASPYEQYF. CDR3 bases: TGTGCCAGCAGTGAAGTGGCAGCCTCACCTTACGAGCAGTACTTC.

The chain is built from TRBV7-6 and TRBJ2-7, with 7 bases fitting TRBD2. The CDR3 has 15 residues. J was trimmed by 2 bases and V by 5 bases; bases with no gene match: 9. Germline lookup yields CDR1 SGHVS and CDR2 FNYEAQ. CDR3 loop: CASSPGGTGAYEQYF. For the CDR3, the DNA is TGTGCCAGCAGCCCGGGAGGCACAGGAGCCTACGAGCAGTACTTC.

The J gene is TRBJ1-2, the V gene TRBV9, with 8 bases lining up with TRBD1. The CDR3 totals 19 residues. The V segment lost 3 bases and the J segment 0 bases; nucleotides outside the gene matches: 16. Germline CDR1 SGDLS, CDR2 YYNGEE. This CDR3 is CASSAASTGERGTNYGYTF. CDR3 coding DNA: TGTGCCAGCAGCGCAGCCTCGACAGGGGAGAGAGGGACTAACTATGGCTACACCTTC.

The chain joins TRBV19 to TRBJ2-1; perhaps TRBD2 as D (6 bases). There are 12 residues in the CDR3. Trimming took 6 bases from V and 7 from J, leaving 10 bases between them. Germline CDR1 LNHDA, CDR2 SQIVND (reference sequence). The CDR3 spells CASREGWNEQFF. The CDR3 DNA is TGTGCCAGTAGGGAGGGGTGGAATGAGCAGTTCTTC.

V gene TRBV27 combines with J gene TRBJ1-1; D is ambiguous. Germline values: CDR1 MNHEY, CDR2 SMNVEV (reference sequence). This CDR3 has 13 residues. V gave up 2 bases and J gave up 4 bases, with 8 bases separating them. The CDR3 protein is CASSLGPGTEAFF. CDR3 bases: TGTGCCAGCAGTTTAGGGCCGGGCACTGAAGCTTTCTTT.

The rearrangement links TRBV30 to TRBJ1-2; D is ambiguous. The CDR3 has 13 amino acids. CDR1 GTSNPN and CDR2 SVGIG come from the germline V gene (reference sequence). The V end was cut by 2 bases, the J end by 6 bases, with 13 bases between. DNA of the CDR3: TGTGCCTGGAGTCTCACCGGAAGGGATGGCTACACCTTC. This codes for CAWSLTGRDGYTF.